These T cell receptor beta chains were read from a single sample in a study of T cells in Graves' hyperthyroidism and ophthalmopathy. TCRdb analysed the multiplex PCR reads with MiXCR anew, one entry per CDR3 protein. The sample has 650,000 to 750,000 distinct CDR3 sequences, approximately 14% seen once. Sequenced input: blood. These receptors were obtained from a woman aged 18-30 years with Graves' hyperthyroidism. The CDR3 runs from the conserved cysteine through the conserved F or W. A D gene is named only where the DNA matches it firmly. Some rows mark clone size as missing; the rest say once, few, many or name a class of expanded clone.

clone_size	v_call	d_call	j_call	cdr3_nt	cdr3_aa
many	TRBV2	TRBD2	TRBJ2-5	TGTGCCAGCCTAACCGGTTGGAGCGGGAGGACTCAAGAGACCCAGTACTTC	CASLTGWSGRTQETQYF
many	TRBV4-1	NA	TRBJ1-1	TGCGCCAGCAGCCTCCTGGACAGTTTCACTGAAGCTTTCTTT	CASSLLDSFTEAFF
many	TRBV2	TRBD2	TRBJ2-1	TGTGCCAGCAGAGCTCTAGCGGGAGTGATCGATGAGCAGTTCTTC	CASRALAGVIDEQFF
few	TRBV27	NA	TRBJ2-7	TGTGCCAGCAGTTTTGCACTCGACTACGAGCAGTACTTC	CASSFALDYEQYF
many	TRBV3-1	NA	TRBJ1-1	TGTGCCAGCAGCCCAACACCGAACACTGAAGCTTTCTTT	CASSPTPNTEAFF
NA	TRBV20-1	TRBD1	TRBJ1-6	TGCAGTGCTAGAGTAGGGGGACAGGGGTATAATTCACCCCTCCACTTT	CSARVGGQGYNSPLHF
NA	TRBV6-2/TRBV6-3	TRBD2	TRBJ2-3	TGTGCCAGCAGTGGACTAGCGAGGAGCACAGATACGCAGTATTTT	CASSGLARSTDTQYF
many	TRBV20-1	NA	TRBJ1-1	TGCAGTGCTAGAGAAAGGGGGGACACTGAAGCTTTCTTT	CSARERGDTEAFF
few	TRBV4-2	TRBD2	TRBJ2-7	TGTGCCAGCAGCCAGTATTGGACTAGCGGACGGAACGAGCAGTACTTC	CASSQYWTSGRNEQYF
many	TRBV2	NA	TRBJ2-1	TGTGCCAGCAGTGCGAATGAGCAGTTCTTC	CASSANEQFF
many	TRBV29-1	TRBD1	TRBJ2-1	TGCAGCGTTGAAGATCTCGAGACAGGGGTAGGCTGGGAGCAGTTCTTC	CSVEDLETGVGWEQFF
NA	TRBV5-1	NA	TRBJ1-2	TGCGCCAGCAGCTCCTCGGGAGGGGGGGTTGGTGGCTACACCTTC	CASSSSGGGVGGYTF
many	TRBV28	TRBD1	TRBJ1-2	TGTGCCAGCAGAACCACAGGGGGCAGAGGCTACACCTTC	CASRTTGGRGYTF
many	TRBV9	NA	TRBJ1-1	TGTGCCAGCACCCCCGGGGTGGCGGCGAACACTGAAGCTTTCTTT	CASTPGVAANTEAFF
many	TRBV6-2/TRBV6-3	TRBD1	TRBJ2-3	TGTGCCAGCAGAAAACGGGACAGGCTCACAGATACGCAGTATTTT	CASRKRDRLTDTQYF
many	TRBV30	NA	TRBJ1-5	TGTGCCTGGAGTTTACAGGGAAATCAGCCCCAGCATTTT	CAWSLQGNQPQHF
many	TRBV6-2/TRBV6-3	TRBD2	TRBJ2-2	TGTGCCAGCAGTTACTCACCAGGACTAGCGAACACCGGGGAGCTGTTTTTT	CASSYSPGLANTGELFF
many	TRBV7-9	NA	TRBJ2-1	TGTGCCAGCAGCTTAGCGCAGAACGAGCAGTTCTTC	CASSLAQNEQFF
NA	TRBV12-3/TRBV12-4	NA	TRBJ2-1	TGTGCCAGCACTCCCAATGCCAATGAGCAGTTCTTC	CASTPNANEQFF
NA	TRBV6-2/TRBV6-3	TRBD1	TRBJ2-2	TGTGCCAGCAGTTACGGACAGGGAGTGTCCGGGGAGCTGTTTTTT	CASSYGQGVSGELFF
many	TRBV2	NA	TRBJ2-3	TGTGCCAGCAGTTCAGAGGGCCCAGATACGCAGTATTTT	CASSSEGPDTQYF
few	TRBV10-3	NA	TRBJ2-7	TGTGCCATCAGTGAGTCGGGGGTTATGAACTACGAGCAGTACTTC	CAISESGVMNYEQYF
NA	TRBV6-1	NA	TRBJ2-1	TGTGCCAGCGGCCTGGTTGCCTACAATGAGCAGTTCTTC	CASGLVAYNEQFF
NA	TRBV6-2/TRBV6-3	NA	TRBJ2-3	TGTGCCAGCAGATCAACCGGGGGCACAGATACGCAGTATTTT	CASRSTGGTDTQYF
few	TRBV5-5	TRBD1	TRBJ1-4	TGTGCCAGCAGCTTTCCGTTAACAGGGGGCGCCAATGAAAAACTGTTTTTT	CASSFPLTGGANEKLFF
many	TRBV2	NA	TRBJ2-1	TGTGCCAGCAGTGACCTTCGGCGATGGGGCCTCAATGAGCAGTTCTTC	CASSDLRRWGLNEQFF
many	TRBV15	NA	TRBJ2-3	TGTGCCACCAGCAGAGATGACGCAGATACGCAGTATTTT	CATSRDDADTQYF
few	TRBV20-1	NA	TRBJ2-5	TGCAGTGCTAGATACCGGACTGGTGGGCAAGAGACCCAGTACTTC	CSARYRTGGQETQYF
many	TRBV3-1	NA	TRBJ1-4	TGTGCCAGCAGCCCTTCAGGGATCACAACTAATGAAAAACTGTTTTTT	CASSPSGITTNEKLFF
NA	TRBV2	TRBD1	TRBJ1-4	TGTGCCAGACAGGGGGGAGAACTTGCAACTAATGAAAAACTGTTTTTT	CARQGGELATNEKLFF
many	TRBV28	NA	TRBJ2-5	TGTGCCAGCAGTTTAAGGCAGAGGTCAGGGCGAGAGACCCAGTACTTC	CASSLRQRSGRETQYF
few	TRBV29-1	TRBD2	TRBJ2-1	TGCAGCGTTGAAGATCAGAGAGGGTTAGCGGGGTACAATGAGCAGTTCTTC	CSVEDQRGLAGYNEQFF
NA	TRBV2	NA	TRBJ2-5	TGTGCCAGCAGGCGGGCAGAGGGCCGGTACTTC	CASRRAEGRYF
many	TRBV7-2	NA	TRBJ2-5	TGTGCCAGCAGCTTAGAGATAGAGGGGGGACAAGAGACCCAGTACTTC	CASSLEIEGGQETQYF
NA	TRBV5-1	TRBD1	TRBJ2-5	TGCGCCAGCAGCTTTTCGACAGGGGGCTGGGAGACCCAGTACTTC	CASSFSTGGWETQYF
many	TRBV18	TRBD2	TRBJ2-1	TGTGCCAGCAGCCCCCGACTAGCGGAGTACAATGAGCAGTTCTTC	CASSPRLAEYNEQFF
many	TRBV16	NA	TRBJ2-1	TGTGCCAGCAGCCAATCTTGGGGCCCCGACAATAATGAGCAGTTCTTC	CASSQSWGPDNNEQFF
few	TRBV10-3	NA	TRBJ2-1	TGTGCCACTGGACGAGGGGTCCCATACAATGAGCAGTTCTTC	CATGRGVPYNEQFF
many	TRBV30	TRBD1	TRBJ2-1	TGTGCCAAGGGACAGGGCTCCTACAATGAGCAGTTCTTC	CAKGQGSYNEQFF
many	TRBV11-2	NA	TRBJ2-5	TGTGCCAGCAGAATTACAGGTGCCCCCGACGAGACCCAGTACTTC	CASRITGAPDETQYF
few	TRBV4-3	NA	TRBJ1-3	TGCGCCAGCAGCCAAGAAATACACCTTTCTGGAAACACCATATATTTT	CASSQEIHLSGNTIYF
few	TRBV20-1	TRBD2	TRBJ2-1	TGCAGTGCTCCCTATCCGGGACTAGCCTACAATGAGCAGTTCTTC	CSAPYPGLAYNEQFF
many	TRBV7-2	TRBD2	TRBJ2-7	TGTGCCAGCAGCTTATGGGGGACTAGCGGGAGACGCGAGCAGTACTTC	CASSLWGTSGRREQYF
NA	TRBV6-6	NA	TRBJ1-2	TGTGCCAGCAGTTATCGACGCAACTATGGCTACACCTTC	CASSYRRNYGYTF
NA	TRBV4-1	NA	TRBJ2-1	TGCGCCAGCAGCCAAGCGGACCGGAATGAGCAGTTCTTC	CASSQADRNEQFF
few	TRBV20-1	TRBD2	TRBJ2-7	TGCAGTGCTAGAGCTTCAATCGGACTAGCGGGAGTGTCCCACGAGCAGTACTTC	CSARASIGLAGVSHEQYF
many	TRBV5-1	TRBD1	TRBJ2-7	TGCGCCAGCCGATTTACGGACAGGACCGGATACGAGCAGTACTTC	CASRFTDRTGYEQYF
few	TRBV12-3/TRBV12-4	TRBD2	TRBJ2-4	TGTGCCAGCAGTTTGACTAGCGGAGTACTAGCCAAAAACATTCAGTACTTC	CASSLTSGVLAKNIQYF
many	TRBV13	NA	TRBJ1-2	TGTGCCAGCAGCCCGGGTTTGGGTTACACCTTC	CASSPGLGYTF
many	TRBV12-3/TRBV12-4	TRBD2	TRBJ2-3	TGTGCCAGCAGTGACAGCGGGAGCTTGACAGATACGCAGTATTTT	CASSDSGSLTDTQYF
many	TRBV20-1	TRBD2	TRBJ2-3	TGCAGTGACAAAAGGGCTAGCGGGAGCCGCGCAGATACGCAGTATTTT	CSDKRASGSRADTQYF
few	TRBV29-1	NA	TRBJ2-1	TGCAGCGTTGAGGTCCGACAGACTGACAATGAGCAGTTCTTC	CSVEVRQTDNEQFF
once	TRBV4-1	NA	TRBJ2-1	TGCGCCAGCAGCCAAGGGTCGCAGGGGCGAAAACTAAACAATGAGCAGTTCTTC	CASSQGSQGRKLNNEQFF
few	TRBV12-3/TRBV12-4	NA	TRBJ2-1	TGTGCCAGCAGTCAGCTTCGACTAGGGCATTTCTTC	CASSQLRLGHFF
NA	TRBV2	NA	TRBJ2-7	TGTGCCAGCAGTGCTTCACTAGGGATAGACGAGCAGTACTTC	CASSASLGIDEQYF
few	TRBV7-8	NA	TRBJ2-5	TGTGCCAGCAGCTTAACCACTAGCCGCCAGACCTTGAGTATGACCCAGTACTTC	CASSLTTSRQTLSMTQYF